A selection of T cell receptor beta chains follows, all from one sample in a study of cytomegalovirus exposure and HLA in healthy donors. TCRdb's table, derived via immunoSEQ multiplex PCR, lists solely in-frame clones and lacks some. In the table there are 150,000 or so clones, around three quarters of which are singletons. Sequenced input: PBMCs. These TCRs come from a woman between 40 and 50 years old in good health and CMV-seronegative. Both conserved end residues are part of each CDR3. The D gene is left open where the match is weak.

>TRBD1|TRBV27|TRBJ1-4
TGTGCCAGCAGTCGATCGACAGGGGGGGATGAAAAACTGTTTTTT
CASSRSTGGDEKLFF
>TRBD1|TRBV6-1|TRBJ1-1
TGTGCCAGCACCCGAGGGGACAGGGGGCCCGAAGCTTTCTTT
CASTRGDRGPEAFF
>NA|TRBV10-1|TRBJ2-2
TGCGCCAGCAGTGCCGTGCGTACCGGGGAGCTGTTTTTT
CASSAVRTGELFF
>NA|TRBV10-3|TRBJ2-7
TGTGCCATCAGTGAAAGGGGAGGAGAGTACGAGCAGTACTTC
CAISERGGEYEQYF
>NA|TRBV28|TRBJ1-1
TGTGCCAGCAGAAATCAGGGGCGTGACACTGAAGCTTTCTTT
CASRNQGRDTEAFF
>NA|TRBV5-4|TRBJ1-1
TGTGCCAGCAGCCGGGCCAGGGACACTGAAGCTTTCTTT
CASSRARDTEAFF
>TRBD1|TRBV5-1|TRBJ2-7
TGCGCCAGCAGCTTCGGGACAGGCCTTCTGAGGGCCGAGCAGTACTTC
CASSFGTGLLRAEQYF
>NA|TRBV13|TRBJ2-7
TGTGCCAGCAGCTTCACCGGGACTTCTACAGGTTACGAGCAGTACTTC
CASSFTGTSTGYEQYF
>TRBD2|TRBV6-5|TRBJ2-2
TGTGCCAGCAGTTACTCGAAACTAGCGGCCGGGGAGCTGTTTTTT
CASSYSKLAAGELFF
>TRBD1|TRBV28|TRBJ1-2
TGTGCCAGCAGTCGCCCGGGACAGACTAACTATGGCTACACCTTC
CASSRPGQTNYGYTF
>NA|TRBV27|TRBJ2-5
TGTGCCAGCAGTTTAATTTCTCAAAACCGGGAGACCCAGTACTTC
CASSLISQNRETQYF
>NA|TRBV11-3|TRBJ2-7
TGTGCCAGCAGCTTAGGCGGGACTGGGAATTACGAGCAGTACTTC
CASSLGGTGNYEQYF
>NA|TRBV5-1|TRBJ2-1
TGCGCCAGCAGCCCGAGGGAAATCTACAATGAGCAGTTCTTC
CASSPREIYNEQFF
>NA|TRBV5-1|TRBJ1-1
TGCGCCAGCACCCTTTCCGGAGGGAACACTGAAGCTTTCTTT
CASTLSGGNTEAFF
>NA|TRBV5-4|TRBJ2-6
TGTGCCAGCAGCTCATCCCTGGGAGGTGGGGCCAACGTCCTGACTTTC
CASSSSLGGGANVLTF
>TRBD2|TRBV19|TRBJ2-2
TGTGCCAGTAGTATAATAGCGGGGGGACCCAACACCGGGGAGCTGTTTTTT
CASSIIAGGPNTGELFF
>TRBD2|TRBV6-4|TRBJ2-3
TGTGCCAGCAGTCTTTTAGCGGGGGGCGCCACAGATACGCAGTATTTT
CASSLLAGGATDTQYF